This T cell receptor beta chain derives from a study of T cells in Graves' hyperthyroidism and ophthalmopathy. With respect to this clonotype: Its target is not known. Being one base from a much bigger clone, this may be a read error.

The CDR3 regions of TCR beta were amplified from RNA transcripts. The TCR CDR3 was amplified in a first-round RT-PCR using the HTBI primer set. TCRdb redid the calling of the multiplex PCR reads with MiXCR, one entry per CDR3 protein. The repertoire consists of hundreds of thousands of distinct CDR3 sequences, with 45% occurring once and the leading ten covering under 8.5%. The CDR3 spans 18 residues. CDR1 is KGHDR and CDR2 is SFDVKD in the germline V gene. Study findings and constraints: Within blood appeared most thyroid clonotypes that had expanded above 0.001.

Uncontrolled infection, other autoimmune disease, pregnancy or lactation led to exclusion. The sequenced sample was peripheral blood or thyroid tissue (not recorded which). The chain joins TRBV24-1 to TRBJ2-2; TRBD1 aligns across 8 bases. The receptor was derived from an adult man with Graves' disease, either hyperthyroidism or ophthalmopathy (not recorded which). This CDR3 reads CATSDRGQGVGNAGELFF. CDR3 DNA sequence: TGTGCCACCAGTGATCGCGGACAGGGTGTAGGGAACGCCGGGGAGCTGTTTTTT.